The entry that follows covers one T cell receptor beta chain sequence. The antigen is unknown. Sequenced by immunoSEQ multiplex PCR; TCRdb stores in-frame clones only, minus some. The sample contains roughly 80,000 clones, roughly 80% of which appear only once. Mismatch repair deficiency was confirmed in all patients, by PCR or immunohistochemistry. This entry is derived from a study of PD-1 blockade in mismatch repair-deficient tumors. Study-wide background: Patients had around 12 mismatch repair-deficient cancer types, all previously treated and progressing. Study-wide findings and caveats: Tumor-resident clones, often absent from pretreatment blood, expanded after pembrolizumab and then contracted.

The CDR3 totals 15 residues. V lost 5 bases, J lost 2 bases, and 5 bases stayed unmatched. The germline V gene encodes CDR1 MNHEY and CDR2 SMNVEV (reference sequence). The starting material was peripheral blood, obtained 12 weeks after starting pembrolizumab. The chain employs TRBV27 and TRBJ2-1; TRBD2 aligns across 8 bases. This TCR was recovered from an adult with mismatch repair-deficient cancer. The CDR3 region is CASSLAGETYNEQFF. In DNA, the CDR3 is TGTGCCAGCAGTCTAGCGGGTGAAACCTACAATGAGCAGTTCTTC.